This TCR beta chain appears in the sequencing data of a study of cytomegalovirus exposure and HLA in healthy donors. Whole-study context: The 120 validation repertoires matched the roughly 630 first-cohort repertoires in platform, a later analysis reported. General study findings and limits: According to a subsequent analysis, TCR clusters from the first cohort were inclined to appear together in the roughly 110 validation repertoires. Confirmation was obtained in vitro that a few CMV-associated chains are specific for CMV antigens.

As regards this clone: The antigen remains undetermined.

The CDR3 consists of 13 residues. Trimming took 0 bases from V and 4 from J, leaving 6 bases between them. From germline, CDR1 is SGDLS and CDR2 YYNGEE. Among the 120 or so subjects of the validation cohort, separate from the approximately 670-subject first cohort, were the donors. This table comes from immunoSEQ multiplex PCR, and its TCRdb copy is limited to in-frame clones, with some not included. Here the sample spans tens of thousands of clones, approximately 91% being singletons. The TCR was taken from a man aged 25 to 40 in good health and CMV-seronegative. The rearrangement uses TRBV9 and TRBJ2-3; possible D gene TRBD2, 5 bases. The specimen sequenced was PBMCs. The CDR3 nucleotides read TGTGCCAGCAGCGTAGCCGGGGCAGATACGCAGTATTTT. It is translated as CASSVAGADTQYF.